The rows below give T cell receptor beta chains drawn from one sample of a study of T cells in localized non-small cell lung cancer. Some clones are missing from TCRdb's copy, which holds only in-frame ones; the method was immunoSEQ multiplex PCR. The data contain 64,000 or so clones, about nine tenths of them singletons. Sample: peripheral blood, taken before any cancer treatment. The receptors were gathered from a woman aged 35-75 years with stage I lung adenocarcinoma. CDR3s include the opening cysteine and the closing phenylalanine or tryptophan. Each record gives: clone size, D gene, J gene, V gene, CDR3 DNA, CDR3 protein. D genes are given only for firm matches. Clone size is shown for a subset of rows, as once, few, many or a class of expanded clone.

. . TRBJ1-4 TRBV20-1 TGCAGTGCAACAACTAATGAAAAACTGTTTTTT CSATTNEKLFF
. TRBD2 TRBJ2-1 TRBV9 TGTGCCAGCAGCGGAAGCGGGGGGGCTGGGTTGGGTGAGCAGTTCTTC CASSGSGGAGLGEQFF
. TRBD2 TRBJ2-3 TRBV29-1 TGCAGCGTTGGATACCCTAGCGGGAATTTCGCAGATACGCAGTATTTT CSVGYPSGNFADTQYF
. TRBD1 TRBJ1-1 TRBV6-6 TGTGCCAGCAGTGGACAGGAAGAGAGCACTGAAGCTTTCTTT CASSGQEESTEAFF
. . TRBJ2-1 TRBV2 TGTGCCAGCAGTGAAGAACGTTGGGCTGAGCAGTTCTTC CASSEERWAEQFF
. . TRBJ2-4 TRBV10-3 TGTGCCACACAACAGGACCCGGCCAAAAACATTCAGTACTTC CATQQDPAKNIQYF
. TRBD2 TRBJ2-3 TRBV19 TGTGCCAGTAGTATAGAGGCCCCGGGAGGAAGCACAGATACGCAGTATTTT CASSIEAPGGSTDTQYF
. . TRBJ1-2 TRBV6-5 TGTGCCAGCAGTACCAGGGGCTATGGCTACACCTTC CASSTRGYGYTF
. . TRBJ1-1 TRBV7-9 TGTGCCAGCAGCTACCCGTCATATGGGGACACTGAAGCTTTCTTT CASSYPSYGDTEAFF
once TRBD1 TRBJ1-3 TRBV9 TGTGCCAGCAGCGTAGGACAGGGGGCCCACTCTGGAAACACCATATATTTT CASSVGQGAHSGNTIYF
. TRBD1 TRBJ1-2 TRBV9 TGTGCCAGCAGCGTAGAGGCAGGGGGCAACTATGGCTACACCTTC CASSVEAGGNYGYTF
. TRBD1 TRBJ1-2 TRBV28 TGTGCCAGCAGTGGGACAGGGGAAGCTAACTATGGCTACACCTTC CASSGTGEANYGYTF